A selection of T cell receptor beta chains follows, all from one sample in a study of early T cells in non-severe SARS-CoV-2 infection. A single record per CDR3 protein comes from TCRdb applying MiXCR to the 5' RACE reads. The profile shows some 87,000 distinct CDR3 sequences, 13% of them singletons. Sequenced material: whole blood. These receptors came from an adult who was a healthcare worker with PCR-confirmed SARS-CoV-2 infection or an uninfected control (not recorded which). Both conserved end residues are part of each CDR3. The D gene is left open where the match is weak. Only part of the rows carry a size: once, few, many, or a class if the clone is expanded.

j_call clone_size d_call v_call cdr3_aa cdr3_nt
TRBJ2-7 few NA TRBV29-1 CSVEVRYEQYF TGCAGCGTTGAGGTGCGCTACGAGCAGTACTTC
TRBJ2-2 NA NA TRBV6-1 CASSRQSGELFF TGTGCCAGCAGTCGACAATCCGGGGAGCTGTTTTTT
TRBJ2-7 NA TRBD1 TRBV29-1 CSVRTGGYEQYF TGCAGCGTACGGACAGGGGGCTACGAGCAGTACTTC
TRBJ2-1 few NA TRBV6-1 CASSGKQDYNEQFF TGTGCCAGCAGTGGAAAACAGGACTACAATGAGCAGTTCTTC
TRBJ1-6 NA TRBD1 TRBV12-3/TRBV12-4 CASSNRGLYSPLHF TGTGCCAGCAGTAACAGGGGGCTGTATTCACCCCTCCACTTT
TRBJ2-7 NA TRBD2 TRBV7-2 CASSTPPLAAYEQYF TGTGCCAGCAGCACCCCCCCGCTAGCGGCATACGAGCAGTACTTC
TRBJ1-1 NA NA TRBV5-6 CASSLGRRDTEAFF TGTGCCAGCAGCTTGGGCAGGCGAGACACTGAAGCTTTCTTT
TRBJ2-1 many TRBD2 TRBV9 CASSVLAGSNNEQFF TGTGCCAGCAGCGTATTAGCGGGGAGCAACAATGAGCAGTTCTTC
TRBJ2-1 NA TRBD2 TRBV6-2/TRBV6-3 CASSSRGGRAYNEQFF TGTGCCAGCAGTTCCCGGGGCGGGAGGGCCTACAATGAGCAGTTCTTC
TRBJ1-1 NA NA TRBV3-1 CASRKEGSPEAFF TGTGCCAGCAGGAAAGAGGGGTCCCCTGAAGCTTTCTTT
TRBJ2-3 NA NA TRBV7-8 CASSPHRLSNTDTQYF TGTGCCAGCAGCCCCCACCGACTCTCTAACACAGATACGCAGTATTTT
TRBJ1-1 NA TRBD1 TRBV9 CASSVQGANTEAFF TGTGCCAGCAGCGTACAGGGGGCGAACACTGAAGCTTTCTTT
TRBJ2-7 NA TRBD2 TRBV20-1 CSARSSGRAENEQYF TGCAGTGCTAGGTCAAGCGGGAGGGCCGAGAACGAGCAGTACTTC
TRBJ1-1 few NA TRBV6-2/TRBV6-3 CASRTLLNTEAFF TGTGCCAGCAGGACATTACTGAACACTGAAGCTTTCTTT
TRBJ2-1 few TRBD2 TRBV6-2/TRBV6-3 CASSPSGDEQFF TGTGCCAGCAGTCCCAGCGGGGATGAGCAGTTCTTC
TRBJ2-4 many TRBD2 TRBV28 CASGTSGTRDIQYF TGTGCCAGCGGGACTAGCGGGACGAGGGACATTCAGTACTTC
TRBJ2-3 NA NA TRBV15 CATSREAGTTDTQYF TGTGCCACCAGCAGAGAGGCAGGGACGACAGATACGCAGTATTTT
TRBJ2-5 many TRBD2 TRBV7-9 CASSSGLGGTQYF TGTGCCAGCAGTTCCGGACTAGGAGGGACCCAGTACTTC
TRBJ1-5 many NA TRBV30 CAWSVMAGSNQPQHF TGTGCCTGGAGTGTTATGGCAGGCTCCAATCAGCCCCAGCATTTT
TRBJ2-1 NA TRBD2 TRBV7-2 CASSLAWLLAAMTYNEQFF TGTGCCAGCAGCTTAGCGTGGTTACTAGCGGCCATGACCTACAATGAGCAGTTCTTC
TRBJ2-7 NA TRBD2 TRBV6-6 CASSYALAGVVSYEQYF TGTGCCAGCAGTTACGCGCTAGCGGGAGTAGTATCCTACGAGCAGTACTTC
TRBJ1-1 NA TRBD1 TRBV14 CASSLSLTGANKAFF TGTGCCAGCAGCCTTTCCCTTACAGGGGCTAACAAAGCTTTCTTT
TRBJ2-3 many TRBD2 TRBV20-1 CSALRGSGSTDTQYF TGCAGTGCCCTCCGCGGTAGCGGGAGCACAGATACGCAGTATTTT
TRBJ2-5 many NA TRBV30 CAWSRGEVQETQYF TGTGCCTGGAGCCGCGGCGAGGTACAAGAGACCCAGTACTTC
TRBJ2-7 many NA TRBV14 CASSQFISSNEQYF TGTGCCAGCAGCCAATTTATCTCTAGCAACGAGCAGTACTTC
TRBJ2-7 many NA TRBV2 CASSELEGYYEQYF TGTGCCAGCAGTGAACTAGAGGGATACTACGAGCAGTACTTC
TRBJ2-3 NA TRBD1 TRBV6-1 CASSENPGGSTDTQYF TGTGCCAGCAGTGAAAACCCAGGGGGAAGCACAGATACGCAGTATTTT
TRBJ2-3 NA NA TRBV20-1 CSATKGATGADTQYF TGCAGTGCTACTAAAGGGGCGACAGGCGCAGATACGCAGTATTTT
TRBJ2-1 NA NA TRBV11-2 CASSVTGYNEQFF TGTGCCAGCAGCGTTACAGGGTACAATGAGCAGTTCTTC
TRBJ2-1 NA NA TRBV2 CASTFRGATNEQFF TGTGCCAGCACCTTCCGGGGGGCCACCAATGAGCAGTTCTTC
TRBJ1-1 NA NA TRBV7-2 CASSPQNTEAFF TGTGCCAGCAGCCCACAGAACACTGAAGCTTTCTTT
TRBJ2-7 many NA TRBV2 CASSEAWGSYEQYF TGTGCCAGCAGTGAAGCGTGGGGATCCTACGAGCAGTACTTC
TRBJ2-7 few NA TRBV11-2 CASSFGGYSYEQYF TGTGCCAGCAGCTTCGGCGGGTACTCCTACGAGCAGTACTTC
TRBJ2-7 few TRBD2 TRBV7-2 CASSFTPGLAGGRQSQRQYF TGTGCCAGCAGCTTCACCCCGGGACTAGCGGGAGGGCGTCAGTCGCAGCGGCAGTACTTC
TRBJ1-5 few NA TRBV18 CASSPTEENQPQHF TGTGCCAGCTCACCGACAGAGGAAAATCAGCCCCAGCATTTT
TRBJ1-2 few NA TRBV7-2 CASSPGAGYTF TGTGCCAGCAGCCCAGGCGCTGGCTACACCTTC
TRBJ1-2 NA NA TRBV6-6 CASSYSFSRAVYGYTF TGTGCCAGCAGTTACTCATTCAGTCGGGCAGTCTATGGCTACACCTTC
TRBJ2-7 NA NA TRBV28 CASSKTDRPNEQYF TGTGCCAGCAGCAAGACCGACAGGCCGAACGAGCAGTACTTC
TRBJ2-7 many TRBD1 TRBV30 CAFVRPTPGQGTYEQYF TGTGCCTTCGTACGGCCTACACCGGGACAGGGTACCTACGAGCAGTACTTC
TRBJ2-3 few NA TRBV20-1 CSARDYQRATDTQYF TGCAGTGCTAGAGATTATCAGCGGGCCACAGATACGCAGTATTTT
TRBJ1-6 many NA TRBV30 CAWSSERTTLSPLHF TGTGCCTGGAGCTCGGAGAGGACAACCTTATCCCCCCTCCACTTT
TRBJ2-3 NA NA TRBV28 CASSSTDTDTQYF TGTGCCAGCAGTTCGACTGACACAGATACGCAGTATTTT